Following are 11 T cell receptor beta chains from one sample sequenced in a study of blood T cells in healthy people across ages (dated by TCRdb to about 2015). Receptor amplification or capture employed 5' RACE. The instrument was an Illumina HiSeq 2500. A second PCR of roughly 6 to 12 cycles was run with a J-beta primer mix and a sample-barcoded 5' primer. The public reads were reprocessed in TCRdb via fastp at Q25 and MiXCR, keeping in-frame beta chains. Merged by CDR3 protein, the rows form single entries marked with the most common genes and DNA. This sample is represented by under 850,000 distinct CDR3 sequences; under 40% of them were singletons. Of the sample, 10% to 15% is held by the ten largest clones. Sequencing was carried out using blood. The receptors here all came from a man aged 18 to 29 in good health.

This clonotype was recorded many times. CDR3 coding DNA: TGTGCCAGCAGTTTAGGCGGGACAGGTTACGAGCAGTACTTC. It specifies CASSLGGTGYEQYF. This chain joins TRBV12-3 or TRBV12-4 and TRBJ2-7; TRBD1 aligns across 8 bases. The V gene end was trimmed by 1 base and the J gene end by 4 bases; junction bases not matched to a gene: 3. This CDR3 comprises 14 residues.

The J gene is TRBJ1-1, the V gene TRBV20-1; tentatively, D is TRBD1 (6 bases). The length of the CDR3 is 15 residues. Germline loops: CDR1 DFQATT, CDR2 SNEGSKA (reference sequence). Trimming left V 3 bases short and J 7 bases short, with 21 bases between. In DNA, the CDR3 is TGCAGTGCTAGCCCGGGACAAACTCCATCGGGTGAAGCTTTCTTT. Translating it yields CSASPGQTPSGEAFF.

The chain couples TRBV10-3 to TRBJ1-3; the match to TRBD1 covers 9 bases. There are 17 residues in the CDR3. CDR1 is ENHRY and CDR2 is SYGVKD in the germline V gene. J was trimmed by 0 bases and V by 6 bases; bases with no gene match: 9. The CDR3 nucleotides read TGTGCCATCAGAGGACAGGGGTCCTCGAGCTCTGGAAACACCATATATTTT. It specifies CAIRGQGSSSSGNTIYF.

This clonotype was recorded at least ten times. The chain employs TRBV6-2 or TRBV6-3 and TRBJ2-5; the D is unclear. Germline CDR1 reads MNHEY; CDR2 reads SVGEGT. The CDR3 has 12 residues. V was trimmed by 5 bases and J by 2 bases, leaving 6 bases between them. CDR3 loop: CASSPPQETQYF. CDR3 nucleotides: TGTGCCAGCAGTCCTCCGCAAGAGACCCAGTACTTC.

The V gene is TRBV5-4, the J gene TRBJ2-3, with 13 bases identical to TRBD2. Trimming cost V 3 bases and J 6 bases; bases outside gene matches: 7. Germline CDR1 is SGHNT and CDR2 is YYREEE (reference sequence). CDR3 length: 16 residues. CDR3 DNA sequence: TGTGCCAGCAGCTCGGGACTAGCGGGGAGTTTGGATACGCAGTATTTT. It translates to CASSSGLAGSLDTQYF.

There are a few counts of this clonotype. The chain links TRBV24-1 to TRBJ1-5; no clear D gene. The CDR3 spans 15 residues. Germline CDR1 is KGHDR and CDR2 is SFDVKD. V lost 4 bases and J lost 0, with 9 bases in between. Written as DNA, the CDR3 is TGTGCCACCAGTGACCAGGACGGTAGCAATCAGCCCCAGCATTTT. Residues: CATSDQDGSNQPQHF.

This clonotype was recorded at least ten times. The V and J genes are TRBV2 and TRBJ1-5; D uncertain. The CDR3 is 14 residues long. Per germline, CDR1 SNHLY and CDR2 FYNNEI. V shed 3 bases and J shed 0 bases, with 6 bases lying between them. The CDR3 region has the DNA TGTGCCAGCAGTGATTCGTATAGCAATCAGCCCCAGCATTTT. This codes for CASSDSYSNQPQHF.

This clonotype was seen a few times. This rearrangement joins TRBV20-1 to TRBJ1-4; 8 positions match TRBD1. Per germline, CDR1 DFQATT and CDR2 SNEGSKA (reference sequence). The CDR3 is made up of 14 amino acids. The V segment lost 6 bases and the J segment 7 bases; nucleotides outside the gene matches: 10. CDR3 nucleotide sequence: TGCAGTGCGAGGGGGAACAGGGGGTCTGAAAAACTGTTTTTT. Encoded protein: CSARGNRGSEKLFF.

V and J are TRBV25-1 and TRBJ2-1; D not resolved. The CDR3 loop spans 14 amino acids. CDR1 MGHDK and CDR2 SYGVNS come from the germline V gene. The V end was cut by 2 bases, the J end by 6 bases, with 11 bases between. The CDR3 DNA reads TGTGCCAGCAGTGAACAACTCCCTCTCAATGAGCAGTTCTTC. Protein: CASSEQLPLNEQFF.

The V call is TRBV4-3, the J call TRBJ2-1, with TRBD2 identical over 10 bases. With V trimmed by 3 bases and J by 1 base, 12 bases remained unmatched. Germline CDR1 and CDR2: LGHNA and YSLEER. The CDR3 runs 19 residues. The CDR3 DNA is TGCGCCAGCAGCCAGGAAATAGCGGGGGGAGTCCCTTCCTACAATGAGCAGTTCTTC. Translated, it gives CASSQEIAGGVPSYNEQFF.

V gene TRBV18 combines with J gene TRBJ1-4, with D uncertain. With 1 base removed from V and 4 bases from J, the gap between germline ends came to 7 bases. From germline, CDR1 is KGHSH and CDR2 LQKENI. The CDR3 is 14 amino acids. Written as DNA, the CDR3 is TGTGCCAGCTCACCACGGCAGCTTAATGAAAAACTGTTTTTT. It yields the protein CASSPRQLNEKLFF.